This is a list of T cell receptor beta chains from one sample in a study of blood T cell repertoires in COVID-19. Libraries were prepared by immunoSEQ multiplex PCR; TCRdb keeps only in-frame clonotypes and omits some of them. There are a few hundred thousand clones in the sample; approximately 85% occur only once, and 2.4% lies in the top ten. Sequenced sample: peripheral blood. These TCRs come from a woman between 65 and 79 years old with COVID-19, enrolled during active disease. CDR3s include the opening cysteine and the closing phenylalanine or tryptophan. D genes are given only for firm matches. Some rows mark clone size as missing; the rest say once, few, many or name a class of expanded clone.

>NA|TRBV19|TRBJ2-7|TRBD1
TGTGCCAGTAGTATATTCGGCGGGGGACAGGGCCCCTCTTCTTCCTACGAGCAGTACTTC
CASSIFGGGQGPSSSYEQYF
>NA|TRBV7-8|TRBJ1-2|NA
TGTGCCAGCAGCTTAGCGGCCAGGGGTTATGGCTACACCTTC
CASSLAARGYGYTF
>NA|TRBV5-1|TRBJ1-5|NA
TGCGCCAGCAGCTTGGAGGGCGGGAATCAGCCCCAGCATTTT
CASSLEGGNQPQHF
>NA|TRBV11-1|TRBJ1-1|NA
TGTGCCAGCAGCCCATTCCGGCGGGCTGAAGCTTTCTTT
CASSPFRRAEAFF
>NA|TRBV19|TRBJ1-6|NA
TGTGCCAGTAGGGTGCAGGGCCGCAATTCACCCCTCCACTTT
CASRVQGRNSPLHF
>NA|TRBV18|TRBJ1-3|NA
TGTGCCAGCTCACCCGGGTCTGGATCTGGAAACACCATATATTTT
CASSPGSGSGNTIYF
>NA|TRBV9|TRBJ2-1|TRBD2
TGTGCCAGCAGGCCGGGACTAGCTGAATACAATGAGCAGTTCTTC
CASRPGLAEYNEQFF
>NA|TRBV6-2/TRBV6-3|TRBJ1-2|TRBD1
TGTGCCAGCAGTGACACCGGGACAGGGAGTTCCCTTGATGGCTACACCTTC
CASSDTGTGSSLDGYTF
>NA|TRBV13|TRBJ1-5|TRBD1
TGTGCCAGCAGCCGACCGGACAGGGGCAGCAATCAGCCCCAGCATTTT
CASSRPDRGSNQPQHF
>NA|TRBV7-9|TRBJ1-2|TRBD1
TGTGCCAGCAGCCGAGCCGGGACAGAGGTCCTCTACACCTTC
CASSRAGTEVLYTF
>NA|TRBV7-9|TRBJ2-2|TRBD1
TGTGCCAGCAGGAATGGGACAGTTTCTAACACCGGGGAGCTGTTTTTT
CASRNGTVSNTGELFF
>NA|TRBV3-1/TRBV3-2|TRBJ1-4|NA
TGTGCCAGCAGCCAAGAGGGCGGGGTAGTAGGAAATGAAAAACTGTTTTTT
CASSQEGGVVGNEKLFF
>NA|TRBV28|TRBJ1-5|TRBD1
TGTGCCAGCAGTTTTCCGGGACAGGGGGCGAATCAGCCCCAGCATTTT
CASSFPGQGANQPQHF
>NA|TRBV4-1|TRBJ1-4|TRBD1
TGCGCCAGCAGCTTACTAGTTTCGGACAGGGGACGGGAAAAACTGTTTTTT
CASSLLVSDRGREKLFF
>NA|TRBV3-1/TRBV3-2|TRBJ2-5|TRBD1
TGTGCCAGCAGCCAAGCCAGGGGGCCAGAGACCCAGTACTTC
CASSQARGPETQYF
>NA|TRBV6-6|TRBJ1-6|NA
TGTGCCAGCAGTCAGGACAGTAATAATTCACCCCTCCACTTT
CASSQDSNNSPLHF
>NA|TRBV6-5|TRBJ1-5|NA
TGTGCCAGCAGTCTACAGGGAAATCAGCCCCAGCATTTT
CASSLQGNQPQHF
>NA|TRBV9|TRBJ1-1|NA
TGTGCCAGCAGCGTAGTAGCCGAGAACACTGAAGCTTTCTTT
CASSVVAENTEAFF
>NA|TRBV11-3|TRBJ2-7|TRBD1
TGTGCCAGCAGCTTAATCGGGACAGACTCCTACGAGCAGTACTTC
CASSLIGTDSYEQYF
>NA|TRBV5-6|TRBJ2-2|NA
TGTGCCAGCAGCCGGGTGAGGGACACTAACACCGGGGAGCTGTTTTTT
CASSRVRDTNTGELFF
>NA|TRBV7-2|TRBJ1-4|NA
TGTGCCAGCAGCGAAAAAGTCGGGGGATCCGAAAAACTGTTTTTT
CASSEKVGGSEKLFF
>NA|TRBV7-9|TRBJ1-5|TRBD1
TGTGCCAGCAGCAGGAGTATGACAGGGGCCGAAGAGCCCCAGCATTTT
CASSRSMTGAEEPQHF
>NA|TRBV11-2|TRBJ2-5|TRBD1
TGTGCCAGCAGCTTTGGGACAGGGGGTACTCAAGAGACCCAGTACTTC
CASSFGTGGTQETQYF
>NA|TRBV19|TRBJ1-2|NA
TGTGCCAGTAGTATAGGCTTACAGAACCTTAACTATGGCTACACCTTC
CASSIGLQNLNYGYTF
>NA|TRBV5-6|TRBJ1-2|NA
TGTGCCAGCAGCCCTGGGGGGATATTCTTCTATGGCTACACCTTC
CASSPGGIFFYGYTF
>NA|TRBV19|TRBJ2-2|NA
TGTGCCAGTAGGACTGAGAACACCGGGGAGCTGTTTTTT
CASRTENTGELFF
>NA|TRBV5-5|TRBJ1-1|NA
TGTGCCAGCAGCTTGTTTCCGCAGGGGAACACTGAAGCTTTCTTT
CASSLFPQGNTEAFF
>NA|TRBV6-6|TRBJ1-1|NA
TGTGCCAGCAGAAAACAGGTTTTGAACACTGAAGCTTTCTTT
CASRKQVLNTEAFF
>once|TRBV27|TRBJ1-1|TRBD1
TGTGCCAGCAGTTCACTACCGGGACAGGGTTGGAACACTGAAGCTTTCTTT
CASSSLPGQGWNTEAFF
>NA|TRBV5-6|TRBJ1-6|TRBD1
TGTGCCAGCAGCACTGACAGGGGGCAAGGATGGAATACACCCCTCCACTTT
CASSTDRGQGWNTPLHF
>NA|TRBV4-1|TRBJ1-4|TRBD1
TGCGCCAGCAGCCCGGGACAGGGGACTGAAAAACTGTTTTTT
CASSPGQGTEKLFF
>NA|TRBV3-1/TRBV3-2|TRBJ1-2|NA
TGTGCCAGCAGCCAAGCCGACTATGGCTACACCTTC
CASSQADYGYTF
>few|TRBV30|TRBJ1-1|NA
TGTGCCTGGAGTGTGGCGGGCGAAGCTTTCTTT
CAWSVAGEAFF
>once|TRBV4-1|TRBJ1-1|TRBD1
TGCGCCAGCAGCCGCGTCGACAGGGTCATGAACACTGAAGCTTTCTTT
CASSRVDRVMNTEAFF
>NA|TRBV7-3|TRBJ2-1|TRBD1
TGTGCCAGCAGCCCAGAGACAGGGGCCGCGGAGCAGTTCTTC
CASSPETGAAEQFF
>once|TRBV5-1|TRBJ1-5|NA
TGCGCCAGCAGCTTGGAGGCTCTGGTCCTCAGGGGCAATCAGCCCCAGCATTTT
CASSLEALVLRGNQPQHF
>NA|TRBV6-1|TRBJ2-7|NA
TGTGCCAGCAGTGACTTACCTTACTTAGTGGGGGCCTCCTACGAGCAGTACTTC
CASSDLPYLVGASYEQYF
>NA|TRBV18|TRBJ1-1|TRBD1
TGTGCCAGCTCACTACCTAACAGGGGCCCGGAGAACACTGAAGCTTTCTTT
CASSLPNRGPENTEAFF
>NA|TRBV7-3|TRBJ2-7|NA
TGTGCCAGCAGCTCTAACAGGGTTTCCTACGAGCAGTACTTC
CASSSNRVSYEQYF
>few|TRBV3-1/TRBV3-2|TRBJ1-4|NA
TGTGCCAGCAGCCAAGGGGGCAGGGGTCGTGAAAAACTGTTTTTT
CASSQGGRGREKLFF
>few|TRBV7-2|TRBJ1-1|TRBD1
TGTGCCAGCAGCTCGACAGGGGGTGGGACTGAAGCTTTCTTT
CASSSTGGGTEAFF
>NA|TRBV4-2|TRBJ2-3|TRBD2
TGTGCCAGCAGCCAAGCTTTAGCGGGGGAAGAAACCAGCACAGATACGCAGTATTTT
CASSQALAGEETSTDTQYF
>NA|TRBV19|TRBJ1-3|NA
TGTGCCAGTAGTATAGATTCAGTCTCTGGAAACACCATATATTTT
CASSIDSVSGNTIYF
>few|TRBV12-3/TRBV12-4|TRBJ1-1|NA
TGTGCCAGCAGCGTAGGGGGCACTGAAGCTTTCTTT
CASSVGGTEAFF
>NA|TRBV6-2/TRBV6-3|TRBJ2-7|TRBD2
TGTGCCAGCAGTTACGCGCTAGCGGAAAGCTCCTACGAGCAGTACTTC
CASSYALAESSYEQYF